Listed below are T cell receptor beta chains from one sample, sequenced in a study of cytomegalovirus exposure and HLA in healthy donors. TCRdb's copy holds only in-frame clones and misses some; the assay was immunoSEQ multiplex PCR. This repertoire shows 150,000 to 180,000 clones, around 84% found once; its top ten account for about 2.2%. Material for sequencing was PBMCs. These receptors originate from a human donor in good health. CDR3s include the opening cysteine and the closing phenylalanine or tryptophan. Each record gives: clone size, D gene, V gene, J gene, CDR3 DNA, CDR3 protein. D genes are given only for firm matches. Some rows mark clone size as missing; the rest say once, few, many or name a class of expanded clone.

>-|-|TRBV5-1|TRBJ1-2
TGCGCCAGCAGCCAACTGACAGACAGTAACTATGGCTACACCTTC
CASSQLTDSNYGYTF
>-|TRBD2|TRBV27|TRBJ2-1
TGTGCCAGCAGTTTTTTCTCACTAGCGGGGACCCGATTTCACCACTACAATGAGCAGTTCTTC
CASSFFSLAGTRFHHYNEQFF
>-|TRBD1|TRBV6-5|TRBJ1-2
TGTGCCAGCACAAGGGGACAGCCCTATGGCTACACCTTC
CASTRGQPYGYTF
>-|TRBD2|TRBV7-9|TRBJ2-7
TGTGCCAGCAGCTTGGGGACTAGCGGGAGATTTGACGAGCAGTACTTC
CASSLGTSGRFDEQYF
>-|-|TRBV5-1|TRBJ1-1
TGCGCCAGCAGCAGCGAGGGTGGGAACACTGAAGCTTTCTTT
CASSSEGGNTEAFF
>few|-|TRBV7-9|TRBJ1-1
TGTGCCAGCAGCTCTAGCCATGAAGCTTTCTTT
CASSSSHEAFF
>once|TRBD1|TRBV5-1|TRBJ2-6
TGCGCCAGCAGCTTACTAAGACAGGGGAGTTCTGGGGCCAACGTCCTGACTTTC
CASSLLRQGSSGANVLTF
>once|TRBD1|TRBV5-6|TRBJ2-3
TGTGCCAGCAGCCAGATAGGACAGGGCACAGATACGCAGTATTTT
CASSQIGQGTDTQYF
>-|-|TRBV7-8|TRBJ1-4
TGTGCCAGCAGCTTGTGGGGCGTTGATGAAAAACTGTTTTTT
CASSLWGVDEKLFF
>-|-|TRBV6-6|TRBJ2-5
TGTGCCAGCAGTTACTCGAACAGCCCGCTACGGGAGACCCAGTACTTC
CASSYSNSPLRETQYF
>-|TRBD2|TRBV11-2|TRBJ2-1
TGTGCCAGCAGCTTAGATCATTCTAGCGGGGGCCTTTTTAATGAGCAGTTCTTC
CASSLDHSSGGLFNEQFF
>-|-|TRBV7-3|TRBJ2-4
TGTGCCAGCAGCTTAAGTCCCGCCAGAGGGGGCAAAAACATTCAGTACTTC
CASSLSPARGGKNIQYF
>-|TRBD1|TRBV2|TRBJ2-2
TGTGCCAGCAGAAGGGACTGGACAGGGTTTGCCGGGGAGCTGTTTTTT
CASRRDWTGFAGELFF
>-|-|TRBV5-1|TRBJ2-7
TGCGCCAGCAGCTTGGCCGGCAGGGGAACCCCCTACGAGCAGTACTTC
CASSLAGRGTPYEQYF
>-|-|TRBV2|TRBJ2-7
TGTGCCAGCAGTGAAGGAAGAACTGTCGAGAAGCAGTACTTC
CASSEGRTVEKQYF
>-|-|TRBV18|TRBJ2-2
TGTGCCAGCTCACCGACGGGACTGCAGAACACCGGGGAGCTGTTTTTT
CASSPTGLQNTGELFF
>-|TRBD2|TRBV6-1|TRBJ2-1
TGTGCCAGCAGTGAAATGTCATGGTGGGGACTAGCGGGAGAAAGACCCTTTTACAATGAGCAGTTCTTC
CASSEMSWWGLAGERPFYNEQFF